Given below is one T cell receptor (beta chain) in context. The data stem from a study of blood T cell repertoires in COVID-19. The data were produced by immunoSEQ multiplex PCR, yet TCRdb's version contains in-frame clones alone and is incomplete. The sample holds 200,000 to 300,000 clones, about 68% seen once. Trimming pared 0 bases from V and 0 bases from J, leaving 11 bases between. Germline V CDR1 and CDR2: LGHNA, YNFKEQ. The CDR3 runs to 17 residues. Sequenced: peripheral blood. The receptor comes from a woman of 80 years or more with acute or convalescent COVID-19. V gene TRBV4-2 combines with J gene TRBJ1-4; no clear D. CDR3 residues: CASSQERGTSTNEKLFF. The CDR3 nucleotides read TGTGCCAGCAGCCAAGAGCGAGGCACCTCAACTAATGAAAAACTGTTTTTT.